A single T cell receptor (beta chain) is shown here with its context. No antigen is known for it. The sample originates from a study of cytomegalovirus exposure and HLA in healthy donors. Regarding the study as a whole: Reported results showed that the classifier diagnosed cytomegalovirus status with high specificity and sensitivity.

The CDR3 consists of 16 residues. Per the germline V gene, CDR1 is LGHNA and CDR2 is YNFKEQ. V trimming: 4 bases; J trimming: 6 bases; junction bases outside the gene matches: 11. Assay: immunoSEQ multiplex PCR; the TCRdb copy retains only in-frame clones and omits some. This sample has 60,000 or so clones; about 91% occur once, and the top ten carry over 1%. This receptor was identified in a woman under 30 in good health and CMV-seronegative. Sequenced sample: PBMCs. J is TRBJ2-2 and V is TRBV4-2; 7 bases match TRBD2. The CDR3 DNA reads TGTGCCAGCAGCCCAGCTGGGGCGGGAGAGCCCGGGGAGCTGTTTTTT. Translating it yields CASSPAGAGEPGELFF.